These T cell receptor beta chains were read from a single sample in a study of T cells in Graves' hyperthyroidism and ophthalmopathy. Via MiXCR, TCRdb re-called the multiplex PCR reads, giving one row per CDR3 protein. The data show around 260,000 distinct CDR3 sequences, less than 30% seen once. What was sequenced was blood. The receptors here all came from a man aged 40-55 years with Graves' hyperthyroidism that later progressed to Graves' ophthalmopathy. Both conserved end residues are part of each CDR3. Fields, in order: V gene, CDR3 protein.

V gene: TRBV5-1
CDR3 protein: CASSLDGTGGHQTQYF

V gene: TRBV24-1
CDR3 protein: CATSDLSGTSVYEQYF

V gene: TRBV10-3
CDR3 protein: CAISGTGGDTEAFF

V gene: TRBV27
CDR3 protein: CASSRGLGEQYF

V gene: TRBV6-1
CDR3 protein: CASSEEAGGSSYEQYF

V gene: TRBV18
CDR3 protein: CASSPGGREGLNEQYF

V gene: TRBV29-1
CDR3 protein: CSVGKGTYEQYF

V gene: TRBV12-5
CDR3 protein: CASGEQERLYEQYF

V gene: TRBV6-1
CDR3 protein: CASDRGPNTGELFF

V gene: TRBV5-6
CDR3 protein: CASSWGGQGGFNQPQHF

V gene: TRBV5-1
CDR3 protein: CASSLLGPGQGIYEQYF